The 25 T cell receptor beta chains presented below share a single source sample, sequenced in a study of immune heterogeneity within non-small cell lung tumors (dated by TCRdb to 2016 to 2019). Sequencing was carried out with a HiSeq X Ten. The TCR beta CDR3 region was amplified with a multiplex PCR system, in which a first round of 9 to 11 cycles was run using 32 V-gene forward and 13 J-gene reverse primers. TCRdb reran the public reads through fastp at Q25 and MiXCR, keeping productive beta chains. Rows are unified per CDR3 protein, each entry keeping the most common DNA and genes. Counted in this sample were about 4,600 distinct CDR3 sequences; less than 40% of them appeared once. Clones ranked in the top ten supply about 30% of the sample. The TCR template was genomic DNA extracted from bulk tumor tissue, and approximately 630 ng of gDNA was amplified for each sample. During surgery, several biopsies were collected from each primary tumor and placed as far from one another as possible within the tumor mass. Patients in the study cohort, which was described as untreated, were newly diagnosed NSCLC cases going through curative surgery.

Sequenced sample: lung tumor tissue. All receptors come from a woman aged 50 to 60 with non-small cell lung cancer.

By sample fraction, this clonotype is medium-sized. The chain has TRBV20-1 and TRBJ2-7; tentatively, D is TRBD1 (5 bases). The CDR3 extends over 12 amino acids. V lost 3 bases and J 2 bases, leaving 8 bases between the germline ends. Germline CDR1 is DFQATT and CDR2 is SNEGSKA (reference sequence). The CDR3 DNA reads as TGCAGTGCTAGCACAGGACCCTACGAGCAGTACTTC. Its protein is CSASTGPYEQYF.

By share, this clonotype ranks as medium-sized (0.01 to 0.1%). The J gene is TRBJ2-1, the V gene TRBV7-8; D remains unclear. Germline V gene sequence: CDR1 SGHVS, CDR2 FQNEAQ. The CDR3 extends over 15 amino acids. V shed 1 base and J shed 0 bases, with 7 bases lying between them. In nucleotides, the CDR3 is TGTGCCAGCAGCTTAGGGCCTAGCTCCTACAATGAGCAGTTCTTC. Its protein is CASSLGPSSYNEQFF.

A single count supports this clonotype. V and J are TRBV28 and TRBJ2-7; 12 bases are a match to TRBD2. The ends lost 5 bases at V and 2 bases at J; junction bases unmatched: 4. The germline V gene encodes CDR1 MDHEN and CDR2 SYDVKM. The CDR3 runs to 15 residues. CDR3 amino acids: CASSTGLAGPYEQYF. CDR3 DNA: TGTGCCAGCAGTACTGGACTAGCGGGGCCCTACGAGCAGTACTTC.

This clonotype is medium-sized (0.01 to 0.1%) in the sample. The CDR3 DNA is TGCAGTGCTAGAGATCCGGACAGGGTCGAGCAGTTCTTC. Its translation is CSARDPDRVEQFF. This rearrangement joins TRBV20-1 to TRBJ2-1, with 8 bases fitting TRBD1. Per the germline V gene, CDR1 is DFQATT and CDR2 is SNEGSKA (reference sequence). This CDR3 region has 13 residues. Losses at the gene ends were 0 bases for V and 10 bases for J; bases not matched to a gene: 5.

As for this clonotype: The germline gene is not matched at one end of the junction; a read error may be the cause. The chain has TRBV4-1 and TRBJ1-2; 11 positions agree with TRBD1. The germline V gene has CDR1 MGHRA and CDR2 YSYEKL. This CDR3 is 17 amino acids long. The CDR3 protein is CAGSQDWWTGGADGYTF. In DNA form, the CDR3 reads TGCGCCGGCAGCCAAGATTGGTGGACAGGGGGCGCGGATGGCTACACCTTC.

This clonotype showed up many times. This rearrangement joins TRBV5-6 to TRBJ1-1, with D unresolved. CDR3 length: 15 amino acids. V was pared by 0 bases and J by 1 base, with 10 bases between. CDR1 and CDR2 (germline): SGHDT, YYEEEE. In DNA, the CDR3 is TGTGCCAGCAGCTTGGCCGCGCAGCAGAACACTGAAGCTTTCTTT. Its protein is CASSLAAQQNTEAFF. The complete variable domain, with remaining parts taken from reference TRBV5-6 and TRBJ1-1, reads DAGVTQSPTHLIKTRGQQVTLRCSPKSGHDTVSWYQQALGQGPQFIFQYYEEEERQRGNFPDRFSGHQFPNYSSELNVNALLLGDSALYLCASSLAAQQNTEAFFGQGTRLTVV.

This clonotype counts as medium-sized. The V gene is TRBV5-1, the J gene TRBJ1-1; D is perhaps TRBD1 (6 bases). The CDR3 contains 15 residues. Germline values: CDR1 SGHRS, CDR2 YFSETQ. The V gene lost 4 bases and the J gene lost 3 bases, with 16 bases spanning the gap. CDR3 sequence (DNA): TGCGCCAGCAGCCGCAGGGGAAGGGAGTACACTGAAGCTTTCTTT. As protein: CASSRRGREYTEAFF.

As to this clonotype: This could be a read error, since a much larger clone is one nucleotide away. This CDR3 reads CASSPTGDAYDEQFF. CDR3 coding DNA: TGTGCCAGCAGCCCGACAGGGGACGCCTACGATGAGCAGTTCTTC. The V call is TRBV7-9, the J call TRBJ2-1, with 8 bases identical to TRBD1. This CDR3 region has 15 residues. Germline loops: CDR1 SEHNR, CDR2 FQNEAQ (reference sequence).

The rearrangement links TRBV7-8 to TRBJ1-1; perhaps TRBD1 as D (5 bases). This CDR3 is 15 amino acids long. Trimming took off 6 bases at V and 1 base at J, with 15 bases between the two ends. CDR1 is SGHVS, CDR2 FQNEAQ, per germline. CDR3 DNA: TGTGCCAGCAGAATAGGGGCTGGGGGGAACACTGAAGCTTTCTTT. Its translation: CASRIGAGGNTEAFF.

This clonotype showed up many times. The chain uses TRBV20-1 and TRBJ2-1; D unresolved. The CDR3 length is 15 residues. Germline V gene data show CDR1 as DFQATT and CDR2 as SNEGSKA (reference sequence). V was shortened by 4 bases and J by 0 bases, with 13 bases between the two germline ends. CDR3 nucleotide sequence: TGCAGTGCTACCGGTCCCCAACCCTCCTACAATGAGCAGTTCTTC. Translating gives CSATGPQPSYNEQFF.

This chain joins TRBV19 and TRBJ1-5, with D unresolved. This CDR3 comprises 15 residues. V lost 3 bases to trimming and J lost 2 bases, with 11 bases between them. CDR1 LNHDA and CDR2 SQIVND come from the germline V gene (reference sequence). CDR3 protein: CASSITGLGNQPQHF. The DNA of the CDR3 is TGTGCCAGTAGTATCACTGGTCTAGGCAATCAGCCCCAGCATTTT.

This clonotype counts as medium-sized. CDR3 sequence (DNA): TGTGCCAGCAGTGAGGTGGGCACAGATACGCAGTATTTT. Translated: CASSEVGTDTQYF. The V and J genes are TRBV6-1 and TRBJ2-3; D gene unclear. V lost 3 bases and J 1 base, leaving 5 bases between the germline ends. CDR3 length: 13 residues. Germline V gives CDR1 MNHNS, CDR2 SASEGT.

Concerning this clonotype: Mismatch with germline at one junction end may stem from a read error. The CDR3 protein is CANSYLSVGHNTEAFF. The CDR3, as DNA: TGTGCCAACAGTTATTTATCGGTGGGACACAACACTGAAGCTTTCTTT. This sequence joins TRBV6-5 and TRBJ1-1; possible D gene TRBD1, 6 bases. This CDR3 comprises 16 residues. The germline CDR1 and CDR2 sequences are MNHEY and SVGAGI.

The rearrangement joins TRBV7-9 to TRBJ1-1; 8 bases are shared with TRBD1. The CDR3 covers 20 residues. Germline CDR1 is SEHNR and CDR2 is FQNEAQ (reference sequence). V shed 5 bases and J 0 bases; nucleotides not matched to a gene: 20. The chain's CDR3 is CASSQRPLRTGRVVNTEAFF. CDR3 sequence (DNA): TGTGCCAGCAGCCAACGGCCGTTGAGGACAGGGCGGGTAGTGAACACTGAAGCTTTCTTT.

This clonotype is labeled as medium-sized. The chain has TRBV19 and TRBJ1-1, with 8 nucleotides matching TRBD1. V gave up 0 bases and J gave up 1 base; unmatched junction bases: 13. This CDR3 contains 19 residues. Germline CDR1 and CDR2: LNHDA and SQIVND (reference sequence). Written as DNA, the CDR3 is TGTGCCAGTAGTATAGACAGGGGGCGAGGGGCCGCCGGGAACACTGAAGCTTTCTTT. As protein: CASSIDRGRGAAGNTEAFF.

A word on this clonotype: A read error is possible here, since a much larger clone lies one base away. The conserved phenylalanine or tryptophan normally closing the CDR3 is absent here, so this likely arose from a read error. The rearrangement joins TRBV6-4 to TRBJ2-7; D remains ambiguous. V was clipped by 2 bases and J by 2 bases, with 10 bases between them. The CDR3 length is 14 residues. Per germline, CDR1 MRHNA and CDR2 SNTAGT. The CDR3 here is CASSDRVVAYEQYL. Here the CDR3 DNA reads TGTGCCAGCAGTGACAGGGTCGTCGCCTACGAGCAGTACTTA.

In the case of this clonotype: This could be a read error, since a much larger clone is one nucleotide away. This chain links TRBV28 with TRBJ2-2; D not resolved. The CDR3 is made up of 12 amino acids. Germline V lookup: CDR1 MDHEN, CDR2 SYDVKM. In DNA form, the CDR3 reads TGTTCCAGCAGTTATGGGGCCGGGGAGCTGTTTTTT. Protein product: CSSSYGAGELFF.

This clonotype was found a few times. Just one base apart from a much larger clone, this may be a read error. The chain links TRBV20-1 to TRBJ2-7, with 7 bases fitting TRBD1. The germline gives CDR1 DFQATT, CDR2 SNEGSKA (reference sequence). There are 16 residues in the CDR3. The V gene end was trimmed by 4 bases and the J gene end by 1 base; junction bases not matched to a gene: 13. CDR3 protein: CSAILQGPYQSYEQYF. In DNA, the CDR3 is TGCAGTGCTATACTACAGGGGCCGTACCAGTCCTACGAGCAGTACTTC.

V and J are TRBV20-1 and TRBJ2-7; D remains unclear. This CDR3 contains 14 residues. V was pared by 4 bases and J by 2 bases, with 15 bases between. CDR1 is DFQATT, CDR2 SNEGSKA, per germline (reference sequence). The CDR3 region is CSAKAPTHTYEQYF. The CDR3 nucleotides are TGCAGTGCTAAAGCTCCGACACATACCTACGAGCAGTACTTC.

The chain links TRBV5-4 to TRBJ2-1; 9 positions agree with TRBD2. V lost 3 bases to trimming and J lost 6 bases; unmatched junction nucleotides: 7. The CDR3 runs 15 residues. In germline, CDR1 is SGHNT, CDR2 YYREEE (reference sequence). CDR3 in amino acids: CASSSSGTQVNEQFF. As DNA, the CDR3 is TGTGCCAGCAGCTCTAGCGGGACGCAGGTCAATGAGCAGTTCTTC.

In this sample, this clonotype is medium-sized. The genes are TRBV4-1 and TRBJ1-4; tentative D call: TRBD1 (5 bases). With 2 bases removed from V and 8 bases from J, the gap between germline ends came to 18 bases. The germline CDR1 and CDR2 sequences are MGHRA and YSYEKL. The CDR3 sequence is 16 residues long. Here the CDR3 DNA reads TGCGCCAGCAGCCAACTTGCCCAGGGTACTAGAGAAAAACTGTTTTTT. Translated, it gives CASSQLAQGTREKLFF.

The rearrangement joins TRBV7-3 to TRBJ2-3, with TRBD2 matching 8 bases. CDR3 length equals 15 residues. J gave up 4 bases and V 4 bases, and 7 bases lay outside the gene matches. From germline, CDR1 is SGHTA and CDR2 FQGTGA. In nucleotides, the CDR3 is TGTGCCAGCAGCTCACCAACCGGGGGGGCAGATACGCAGTATTTT. It translates to CASSSPTGGADTQYF.

J is TRBJ2-3 and V is TRBV2, with D unresolved. Per the germline V gene, CDR1 is SNHLY and CDR2 is FYNNEI. Trimming shortened V by 5 bases and J by 0 bases, and 3 bases separated the two germline ends. The CDR3 length is 12 residues. DNA for the CDR3: TGTGCCAGCAGTCCTAGCACAGATACGCAGTATTTT. As protein: CASSPSTDTQYF. Full variable domain (remainder filled in from reference TRBV2 and TRBJ2-3): EPEVTQTPSHQVTQMGQEVILRCVPISNHLYFYWYRQILGQKVEFLVSFYNNEISEKSEIFDDQFSVERPDGSNFTLKIRSTKLEDSAMYFCASSPSTDTQYFGPGTRLTVL.

This clonotype is large. The chain uses TRBV5-1 and TRBJ2-7, with TRBD1 identical over 7 bases. Germline-derived CDR1 and CDR2 are SGHRS and YFSETQ. The CDR3 contains 16 residues. V was pared by 0 bases and J by 3 bases, with 9 bases of the junction left unmatched. CDR3 coding DNA: TGCGCCAGCAGCTTGGGGTCGGGACAGAGCCACTACGAGCAGTACTTC. This sequence encodes CASSLGSGQSHYEQYF.

This clonotype showed up many times. The genes are TRBV7-2 and TRBJ1-1; no definite D call. The CDR3 loop spans 14 amino acids. Trimming removed 7 bases at V and 2 bases at J, with 14 bases between. Germline CDR1 and CDR2: SGHTA and FQGNSA. CDR3 protein: CASILGGGNTEAFF. The DNA for the CDR3 is TGTGCCAGCATTCTGGGTGGTGGAAACACTGAAGCTTTCTTT.